This T cell receptor (beta chain) was observed in a study of immune characterization of retroperitoneal liposarcoma. TCRdb re-called the PCR reads through MiXCR, storing one row per CDR3 protein. The sample records some 8,200 distinct CDR3 sequences, about two fifths being singletons. The ends were cut back, 3 bases at V and 2 bases at J, with 8 bases in the middle. CDR3 length equals 14 residues. Looked up from germline, CDR1 is SGHTA and CDR2 is FQGNSA. This clonotype counts as medium-sized. The source is a male donor with retroperitoneal liposarcoma. Sequencing input: tumor tissue. The chain joins TRBV7-2 to TRBJ2-1, with TRBD2 as a possible D gene (5 bases). In nucleotides, the CDR3 is TGTGCCAGCAGCTTCGCGAGGGCCTACAATGAGCAGTTCTTC. Translation gives CASSFARAYNEQFF.